One sample yielded the 12 T cell receptor beta chains listed below, sequenced in a study of early T cells in non-severe SARS-CoV-2 infection. TCRdb analysed the 5' RACE reads with MiXCR anew, one entry per CDR3 protein. The sample includes about 60,000 distinct CDR3 sequences, 10% to 15% seen only once; the top ten take 4.8%. Specimen: whole blood. The receptors were gathered from an adult who was a healthcare worker with PCR-confirmed SARS-CoV-2 infection or an uninfected control (not recorded which).

The genes are TRBV20-1 and TRBJ2-2; D is unresolved. This CDR3 comprises 14 residues. The germline gives CDR1 DFQATT, CDR2 SNEGSKA (reference sequence). V dropped 3 bases and J dropped 5 bases, with 13 bases sitting between them. The CDR3 DNA is TGCAGTGCTAGTTTGCGTCTGGGGACCGGGGAGCTGTTTTTT. Residues: CSASLRLGTGELFF.

This clonotype was seen ten or more times. The chain has TRBV11-2 and TRBJ2-1, with 8 positions matching TRBD2. CDR1 SGHAT and CDR2 FQNNGV come from the germline V gene. There are 16 residues in the CDR3. Losses at the gene ends were 5 bases for V and 0 bases for J; bases not matched to a gene: 6. CDR3 DNA sequence: TGTGCCAGCAGCCCAATAGCGGGACCCTCCTACAATGAGCAGTTCTTC. Its translation: CASSPIAGPSYNEQFF.

A few counts support this clonotype. The rearrangement joins TRBV28 to TRBJ2-7; D is unclear. CDR3 length: 11 residues. From germline, CDR1 is MDHEN and CDR2 SYDVKM. V was cut by 8 bases and J by 0 bases, with 5 bases left in between. CDR3 residues: CASGPSYEQYF. The CDR3 DNA sequence: TGTGCCAGCGGGCCCTCCTACGAGCAGTACTTC. The variable domain in full, completed from reference TRBV28 and TRBJ2-7, reads DVKVTQSSRYLVKRTGEKVFLECVQDMDHENMFWYRQDPGLGLRLIYFSYDVKMKEKGDIPEGYSVSREKKERFSLILESASTNQTSMYLCASGPSYEQYFGPGTRLTVT.

This clonotype was observed at least ten times. V is TRBV13 and J is TRBJ1-1, with 8 bases lining up with TRBD1. CDR1 and CDR2 from the germline V gene are PRHDT and FYEKMQ (reference sequence). Germline trimming cut 7 bases from V and 7 bases from J; bases unmatched to any gene: 8. CDR3 length equals 13 residues. CDR3 nucleotides: TGTGCCAGCAAGAGACAGGGGATAAGTGAAGCTTTCTTT. Its translation is CASKRQGISEAFF.

This clonotype showed up just a few times. The V and J genes are TRBV20-1 and TRBJ2-7, with 11 nucleotides matching TRBD2. Germline CDR1 and CDR2: DFQATT and SNEGSKA (reference sequence). The trim removed 6 bases at V and 0 bases at J, leaving 7 bases unmatched. CDR3 length: 15 residues. DNA for the CDR3: TGCAGTGCAACCCCACTAGCGGGAGTCTCCTACGAGCAGTACTTC. Translated: CSATPLAGVSYEQYF.

This clonotype was detected many times. The chain recombines TRBV30 with TRBJ2-1; the match to TRBD1 covers 9 bases. Trimming took 2 bases from V and 8 from J; bases not matched to a gene: 7. The germline V gene encodes CDR1 GTSNPN and CDR2 SVGIG (reference sequence). CDR3 length: 14 residues. CDR3 sequence (DNA): TGTGCCTGGAGTCGGGGACAGGGTAGGGATGAGCAGTTCTTC. It specifies CAWSRGQGRDEQFF.

This clonotype was observed a few times. The chain recombines TRBV18 with TRBJ2-3, with D unresolved. Germline CDR1 KGHSH, CDR2 LQKENI. Trimming pared 4 bases from V and 4 bases from J, leaving 9 bases between. The CDR3 totals 13 residues. This chain's CDR3 is CASSQLTADTQYF. The CDR3 nucleotides are TGTGCCAGCTCACAACTTACAGCAGATACGCAGTATTTT.

The sample holds a few counts of this clonotype. The chain has TRBV20-1 and TRBJ2-3; 7 bases are a match to TRBD2. The V gene's germline CDR1 is DFQATT and CDR2 SNEGSKA (reference sequence). J gave up 4 bases and V 2 bases, and 6 bases lay outside the gene matches. CDR3 length equals 14 residues. The CDR3 DNA sequence: TGCAGTGCTAGAAGCCTAGCGGCATCAGATACGCAGTATTTT. This gives the protein CSARSLAASDTQYF.

The gene calls are TRBV6-5 and TRBJ2-7; TRBD2 is a possible D gene (5 bases). CDR1 and CDR2 from the germline V gene are MNHEY and SVGAGI. CDR3 length equals 15 residues. Deletions cut 2 bases from V and 1 base from J, with 12 bases between. The CDR3 loop reads CASSYDPGLSYEQYF. CDR3 in DNA: TGTGCCAGCAGTTACGATCCCGGACTGTCCTACGAGCAGTACTTC.

This clonotype has a handful of counts. This chain connects TRBV28 to TRBJ1-1; TRBD1 aligns across 7 bases. Germline CDR1 is MDHEN and CDR2 is SYDVKM. The CDR3 extends over 13 amino acids. The ends lost 5 bases at V and 5 bases at J; junction bases unmatched: 5. Here the CDR3 DNA reads TGTGCCAGCAGTATCGACAGGGAGACTGAAGCTTTCTTT. It is translated as CASSIDRETEAFF.

The chain joins TRBV3-1 to TRBJ2-1; D ambiguous. Trimming removed 1 base from V and 4 bases from J, with 5 bases in between. This CDR3 comprises 13 residues. Per the germline V gene, CDR1 is LGHDT and CDR2 is YNNKEL (reference sequence). CDR3 in amino acids: CASSQVGYNEQFF. The CDR3, as DNA: TGTGCCAGCAGCCAAGTGGGGTACAATGAGCAGTTCTTC.

The rearrangement links TRBV29-1 to TRBJ2-7; 7 bases align to TRBD1. V was pared by 3 bases and J by 5 bases, with 1 base of the junction left unmatched. The germline gives CDR1 SQVTM, CDR2 ANQGSEA. This CDR3 comprises 11 residues. The CDR3 DNA follows: TGCAGCGTTGACGACAGGGACGAGCAGTACTTC. It is translated as CSVDDRDEQYF.